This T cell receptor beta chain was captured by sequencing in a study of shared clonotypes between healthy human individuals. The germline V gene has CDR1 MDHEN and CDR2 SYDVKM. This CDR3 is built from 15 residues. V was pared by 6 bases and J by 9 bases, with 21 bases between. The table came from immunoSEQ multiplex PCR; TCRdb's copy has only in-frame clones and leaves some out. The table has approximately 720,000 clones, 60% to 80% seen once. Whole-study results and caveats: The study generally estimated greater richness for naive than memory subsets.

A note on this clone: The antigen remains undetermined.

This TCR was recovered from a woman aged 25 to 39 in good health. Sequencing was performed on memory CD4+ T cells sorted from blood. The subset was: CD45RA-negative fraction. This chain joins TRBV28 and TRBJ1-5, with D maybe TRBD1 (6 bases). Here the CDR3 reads CASSLDRQGRGPQHF. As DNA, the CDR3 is TGTGCCAGCAGCCTCGACAGGCAAGGTCGGGGGCCCCAGCATTTT.